This T cell receptor (beta chain) derives from a study of shared clonotypes between healthy human individuals. Each PCR replicate run on unsorted PBMC took in 300 ng DNA, around 30,000 T cell genomes. Method: immunoSEQ multiplex PCR; TCRdb's copy keeps in-frame clones and lacks some. Seen here are about 480,000 clones, about four fifths observed once, and the top ten hold 10% to 15%. Trimming shortened V by 5 bases and J by 8 bases, and 12 bases separated the two germline ends. Germline V gene data show CDR1 as MNHEY and CDR2 as SVGAGI. This CDR3 is 12 amino acids long. With unsorted samples, genomic DNA was obtained from 89 million or so PBMCs.

This chain connects TRBV6-5 to TRBJ1-2; D ambiguous. The material sequenced was PBMCs. This TCR was sampled from a woman between 40 and 50 years old in good health. Some clones in this sample may be carry-over from other donors' samples. CDR3 in amino acids: CASSPKGKGYTF. The CDR3 DNA sequence: TGTGCCAGCAGTCCCAAAGGGAAAGGCTACACCTTC.